This record concerns one TCR beta chain sequence. Original handling: Reference gene primer amplification gave estimated nucleated cell counts. Sequencing used immunoSEQ multiplex PCR; TCRdb keeps in-frame clones, though not all of them. V, J and clone size reflect that table, while D and trimming were determined from the DNA. The profile shows fewer than 150,000 clones, around 80% of them singletons. The data derive from a study of blood T cell repertoires in COVID-19. In the study overall: The cDNA or gDNA used as material had been derived from T cells, B-cell-depleted T cells, or PBMCs.

CDR3 length: 14 amino acids. V was cut by 0 bases and J by 5 bases, with 9 bases left in between. Germline V lookup: CDR1 MGHRA, CDR2 YSYEKL. Material for sequencing was peripheral blood. The chain carries TRBV4-1 and TRBJ2-3; D unclear. This receptor was taken from a human donor in a cohort sampled during active COVID-19. CDR3 loop: CASSQELTGDTQYF. CDR3 DNA: TGCGCCAGCAGCCAAGAGCTAACCGGAGATACGCAGTATTTT.